Listed below are T cell receptor beta chains from one sample, sequenced in a study of CD8 T cells in Susac syndrome. Each CDR3 protein gets one entry after TCRdb re-called the immunoSEQ multiplex PCR reads with MiXCR. The sample has some 120,000 distinct CDR3 sequences, nearly 95% seen once. The sample comprised CD4+ T cells from PBMCs. Source of these receptors: a human donor in good health. Both conserved end residues are part of each CDR3.

TRBJ2-4 | TRBV2 | CASSSGPPSNIQYF
TRBJ1-1 | TRBV18 | CASSGQGSTEAFF
TRBJ2-5 | TRBV7-2 | CASSLVWGRGETQYF
TRBJ2-3 | TRBV12-3/TRBV12-4 | CASTPPTGGRDTQYF
TRBJ2-7 | TRBV30 | CAWGSYEQYF
TRBJ2-5 | TRBV19 | CASNPRQSSETQYF
TRBJ2-7 | TRBV20-1 | CSARDSHEQYF
TRBJ2-5 | TRBV7-9 | CASSSDRVWVETQYF
TRBJ2-2 | TRBV5-1 | CASSPTGRGTGELFF
TRBJ1-5 | TRBV29-1 | CSVSFRANQPQHF
TRBJ2-3 | TRBV3-1 | CASSPSSGRALDTQYF
TRBJ2-3 | TRBV6-5 | CASSLGAPTDTQYF
TRBJ2-4 | TRBV2 | CASNELAGGLIQYF
TRBJ2-2 | TRBV2 | CASSVDRSDTGELFF
TRBJ2-1 | TRBV24-1 | CATSDLNRFDEQFF
TRBJ2-3 | TRBV20-1 | CSAVWPGLRNTQYF
TRBJ2-7 | TRBV20-1 | CSATGAGAYEQYF
TRBJ2-7 | TRBV29-1 | CSVEAGYEQYF
TRBJ2-7 | TRBV10-3 | CAISNPRDREASYEQYF
TRBJ2-7 | TRBV24-1 | CATSDNLSYEQYF
TRBJ1-5 | TRBV20-1 | CSAVDGQPQHF
TRBJ2-7 | TRBV14 | CASGDKPYEQYF
TRBJ1-5 | TRBV3-1 | CASSRPGGEPQHF
TRBJ2-2 | TRBV3-1 | CASSPSGSGAGELFF
TRBJ1-1 | TRBV19 | CASSRGSNTEAFF
TRBJ2-2 | TRBV12-3/TRBV12-4 | CASSVGGFGGELFF
TRBJ2-7 | TRBV4-1 | CASSQVRTAPGYEQYF
TRBJ2-7 | TRBV19 | CARFSTGKVAYEQYF
TRBJ2-5 | TRBV21-1 | CASSYRALRGQGETQYF
TRBJ2-5 | TRBV18 | CASSPLLLRTETQYF
TRBJ2-1 | TRBV6-5 | CASRRRETVGPPQFF
TRBJ2-2 | TRBV30 | CAWSVLGASNTGELFF
TRBJ2-5 | TRBV7-2 | CASSPRGAAGETQYF